The clone carrying this TCR beta chain was recorded at least ten times. TCR beta libraries were built with iRepertoire HTBI primers and Arm-PCR of CDR3 regions. TCRdb recomputed calls from the multiplex PCR reads with MiXCR, one row per CDR3 protein. The profile covers 420,000 or so distinct CDR3 sequences, with about a sixth appearing a single time and approximately 22% taken by the ten largest. Time point noted: newly diagnosed GD, antithyroid drugs for less than 3 months. PBMC RNA served as the TCR library source. This CDR3 has 15 amino acids. Germline V gene data show CDR1 as MDHEN and CDR2 as SYDVKM. Trimming cost V 6 bases and J 0 bases, with 15 bases left between them. The data originate from a study of regulatory T cells in long-lasting Graves disease. Overall study: Newly diagnosed Graves' patients had taken antithyroid drugs under 3 months.

In addition, the sample was reused for a study of T cells in Graves' hyperthyroidism and ophthalmopathy.

The gene calls are TRBV28 and TRBJ2-7; possibly TRBD1 or TRBD2 for D (5 bases each). The source material was peripheral blood mononuclear cells (PBMCs), sampled at new diagnosis, from a patient treated with antithyroid drugs. This sequence was found in a woman under 30 with Graves disease. The CDR3 DNA reads as TGTGCCAGCAGGGGAGACAGCTACTTCTCCTACGAGCAGTACTTC. Protein product: CASRGDSYFSYEQYF.